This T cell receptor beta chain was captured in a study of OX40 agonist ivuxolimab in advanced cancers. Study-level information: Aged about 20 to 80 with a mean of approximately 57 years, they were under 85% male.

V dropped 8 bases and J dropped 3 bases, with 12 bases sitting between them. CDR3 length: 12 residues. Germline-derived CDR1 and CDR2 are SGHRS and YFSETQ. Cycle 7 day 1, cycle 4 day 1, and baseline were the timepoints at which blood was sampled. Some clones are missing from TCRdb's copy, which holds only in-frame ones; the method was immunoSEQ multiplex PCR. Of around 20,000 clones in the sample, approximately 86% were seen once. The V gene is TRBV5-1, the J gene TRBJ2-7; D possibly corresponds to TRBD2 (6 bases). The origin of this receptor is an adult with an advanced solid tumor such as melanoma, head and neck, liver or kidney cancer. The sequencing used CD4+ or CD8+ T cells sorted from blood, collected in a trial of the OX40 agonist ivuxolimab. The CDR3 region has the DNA TGCGCCAGTCAAAGTAGCGGCTACGAGCAGTACTTC. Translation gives CASQSSGYEQYF.